The next 20 T cell receptor beta chains were all read from a single sample in a study of shared clonotypes between healthy human individuals (dated by TCRdb to about 2020). Libraries were built with the immunoSEQ multiplex PCR assay. Imported from immuneACCESS, the table was reduced by TCRdb to in-frame sequences with V and J called. These copies leave out some clones; in studies compared against another copy, an unresolved V gene accounts for under half, and the cause of the remainder is not known. This sample gives about 2.1 million clones in total; about 92% of them show up just once. Of the sample, 1.5% to 2% falls within the top ten clones. CD8 naive samples consisted of CD45RO-negative cells that were positively selected for CCR7, yielding a CD45RA+CCR7+ population without TemRA cells. The source material was naive CD8+ T cells from PBMCs. Taken with the paper, the label for cell subset or site translates to: CD45RA+CCR7+. All receptors come from a man aged 18 to 30 in good health. Some clones in this sample may be carry-over from other donors' samples.

The J gene is TRBJ2-1, the V gene TRBV6-1; 9 positions agree with TRBD1. The germline CDR1 and CDR2 sequences are MNHNS and SASEGT. V shed 5 bases, J shed 4 bases, and the junction held 6 bases outside the gene matches. The CDR3 has 15 residues. DNA of the CDR3: TGTGCCAGCAGTTCAAGACAGGGGGTTTACAATGAGCAGTTCTTC. Its protein product is CASSSRQGVYNEQFF.

V and J are TRBV28 and TRBJ2-3, with D unresolved. This CDR3 contains 15 residues. Looked up from germline, CDR1 is MDHEN and CDR2 is SYDVKM. V gave up 1 base and J gave up 2 bases, with 10 bases separating them. CDR3 sequence (DNA): TGTGCCAGCAGTTTATTACGGCACAACACAGATACGCAGTATTTT. Translation: CASSLLRHNTDTQYF.

The chain uses TRBV7-9 and TRBJ2-1; 11 nucleotides match TRBD1. In germline, CDR1 is SEHNR, CDR2 FQNEAQ (reference sequence). V lost 4 bases and J lost 4; bases outside the gene matches: 6. The CDR3 is made up of 16 amino acids. CDR3 region: CASSSLGQGAYNEQFF. In DNA form, the CDR3 reads TGTGCCAGCAGCTCCCTCGGACAGGGGGCTTACAATGAGCAGTTCTTC. The full variable domain, its missing parts supplied by reference TRBV7-9 and TRBJ2-1, is DTGVSQNPRHKITKRGQNVTFRCDPISEHNRLYWYRQTLGQGPEFLTYFQNEAQLEKSRLLSDRFSAERPKGSFSTLEIQRTEQGDSAMYLCASSSLGQGAYNEQFFGPGTRLTVL.

This clone was counted only a few times. This chain joins TRBV5-4 and TRBJ2-7; D assignment may be TRBD1 or TRBD2 (5 bases each). The CDR3 is made up of 11 amino acids. Trimming took off 4 bases at V and 4 bases at J, with 6 bases between the two ends. Per germline, CDR1 SGHNT and CDR2 YYREEE (reference sequence). The CDR3 sequence is CASSEGYEQYF. The CDR3 bases are TGTGCCAGCAGCGAGGGGTACGAGCAGTACTTC.

The chain recombines TRBV5-1 with TRBJ2-3; 7 bases align to TRBD2. The J segment lost 6 bases and the V segment lost 3 bases, leaving 19 bases of the junction unmatched. Germline CDR1 is SGHRS and CDR2 is YFSETQ. The CDR3 spans 18 residues. This CDR3 reads CASSSGTFIQRDSDTQYF. The CDR3 nucleotides read TGCGCCAGCAGCTCCGGAACCTTCATTCAGCGGGACTCGGATACGCAGTATTTT.

V is TRBV9 and J is TRBJ2-7; 9 bases line up with TRBD1. The CDR3 is 15 residues long. Trimming at V came to 3 bases and at J to 6 bases, leaving 10 bases not matched to a gene. CDR1 is SGDLS and CDR2 is YYNGEE in the germline V gene. The CDR3 sequence is CASSAGGTGSAEQYF. CDR3 in DNA: TGTGCCAGCAGCGCCGGGGGGACAGGGAGTGCCGAGCAGTACTTC.

This rearrangement joins TRBV11-2 to TRBJ2-5, with D perhaps matching TRBD2 (6 bases). The ends were cut back, 1 base at V and 4 bases at J, with 13 bases in the middle. Germline V gives CDR1 SGHAT, CDR2 FQNNGV. The CDR3 runs 15 residues. The CDR3 DNA is TGTGCCAGCAGCTTAGGGCCTAGCGAGAGAGAGACCCAGTACTTC. It translates to CASSLGPSERETQYF.

The chain joins TRBV19 to TRBJ2-3; 9 bases map to TRBD2. The CDR3 sequence is 17 residues long. From germline, CDR1 is LNHDA and CDR2 SQIVND (reference sequence). The ends lost 2 bases at V and 0 bases at J; junction bases unmatched: 6. The CDR3 here is CASSISSGMTSTDTQYF. The CDR3 DNA sequence: TGTGCCAGTAGTATATCTAGCGGGATGACTAGCACAGATACGCAGTATTTT. The variable domain in full, completed from reference TRBV19 and TRBJ2-3, reads DGGITQSPKYLFRKEGQNVTLSCEQNLNHDAMYWYRQDPGQGLRLIYYSQIVNDFQKGDIAEGYSVSREKKESFPLTVTSAQKNPTAFYLCASSISSGMTSTDTQYFGPGTRLTVL.

This clone occurred once. V is TRBV5-1 and J is TRBJ2-7; D is undetermined. This CDR3 has 14 amino acids. Germline CDR1 SGHRS, CDR2 YFSETQ. V was clipped by 7 bases and J by 3 bases, with 17 bases between them. The CDR3 reads CASSPPSRNYEQYF. CDR3 bases: TGCGCCAGCTCCCCCCCTTCTCGGAACTACGAGCAGTACTTC. The full variable domain, rest sourced from reference TRBV5-1 and TRBJ2-7, is KAGVTQTPRYLIKTRGQQVTLSCSPISGHRSVSWYQQTPGQGLQFLFEYFSETQRNKGNFPGRFSGRQFSNSRSEMNVSTLELGDSALYLCASSPPSRNYEQYFGPGTRLTVT.

The gene calls are TRBV5-1 and TRBJ2-5, with 12 bases lining up with TRBD2. Germline V gives CDR1 SGHRS, CDR2 YFSETQ. This CDR3 has 16 residues. After removal of 4 bases from V and 2 bases from J, the junction contained 6 bases not matched to a gene. The CDR3: CASSPGTSGYQETQYF. For the CDR3, the DNA is TGCGCCAGCAGCCCCGGGACTAGCGGGTATCAAGAGACCCAGTACTTC.

On this clone: Other DNA sequences from this sample encode an identical CDR3 as well. The rearrangement uses TRBV7-9 and TRBJ2-7, with D uncertain. CDR1 is SEHNR and CDR2 is FQNEAQ in the germline V gene (reference sequence). V was cut by 4 bases and J by 6 bases, with 7 bases left in between. The CDR3 consists of 11 residues. DNA of the CDR3: TGTGCCAGCAGCTCGGCCCGCGAGCAGTACTTC. Translation: CASSSAREQYF.

The chain uses TRBV4-3 and TRBJ2-3; 9 bases agree with TRBD2. The junction had 12 bases not matched to a gene; V was cut back by 0 bases and J by 2 bases. CDR1 and CDR2 (germline): LGHNA, YSLEER. This CDR3 comprises 19 residues. CDR3 nucleotides: TGCGCCAGCAGCCAAGATGCAGGGGCCCTAGCGGGATACACAGATACGCAGTATTTT. It codes for CASSQDAGALAGYTDTQYF.

The J gene is TRBJ1-2, the V gene TRBV6-1, with a possible D match to TRBD1 (5 bases). This CDR3 has 14 amino acids. With 8 bases removed from V and 3 bases from J, the gap between germline ends came to 16 bases. CDR1 and CDR2 from the germline V gene are MNHNS and SASEGT. CDR3 DNA: TGTGCCAGCTCTCCGGCCCGGGGGGACTATGGCTACACCTTC. Encoded protein: CASSPARGDYGYTF.

On this clone itself: This specimen includes other DNA sequences encoding the same CDR3. J is TRBJ2-1 and V is TRBV27, with a tentative D call TRBD2 (6 bases). The V gene lost 3 bases and the J gene lost 7 bases, with 7 bases spanning the gap. CDR1 is MNHEY and CDR2 is SMNVEV in the germline V gene (reference sequence). This CDR3 comprises 12 residues. The chain's CDR3 is CASSFRGNEQFF. DNA for the CDR3: TGTGCCAGCAGTTTCCGGGGGAATGAGCAGTTCTTC.

The gene calls are TRBV18 and TRBJ2-1; D remains unclear. Germline V gives CDR1 KGHSH, CDR2 LQKENI. V lost 3 bases and J lost 5, with 17 bases in between. The CDR3 sequence is 16 residues long. The CDR3 DNA sequence: TGTGCCAGCTCACCCCCTGACACCCTCCGAAACAATGAGCAGTTCTTC. Translation: CASSPPDTLRNNEQFF.

The rearrangement joins TRBV9 to TRBJ2-4; 7 nucleotides match TRBD1. V dropped 0 bases and J dropped 6; count of bases not matched to a gene: 15. The length of the CDR3 is 18 residues. Per germline, CDR1 SGDLS and CDR2 YYNGEE. CDR3 nucleotides: TGTGCCAGCAGCGTAGGAGGGACAGTCCCAAAGCGAGGAAACATTCAGTACTTC. Residues: CASSVGGTVPKRGNIQYF.

This clone was recorded only once. The same CDR3 also results from other DNA sequences found in this sample. The chain uses TRBV9 and TRBJ2-7; 9 bases fit TRBD1. The length of the CDR3 is 15 residues. CDR1 and CDR2 from the germline V gene are SGDLS and YYNGEE. V was pared by 0 bases and J by 4 bases, with 5 bases of the junction left unmatched. CDR3 residues: CASSVGTGVGYEQYF. Written as DNA, the CDR3 is TGTGCCAGCAGCGTAGGGACAGGGGTCGGGTACGAGCAGTACTTC.

The chain carries TRBV6-1 and TRBJ1-1; possible D gene TRBD1, 6 bases. The CDR3 is 15 amino acids. Per the germline V gene, CDR1 is MNHNS and CDR2 is SASEGT. The V and J ends lost 2 bases and 8 bases respectively, with 18 bases between them. In nucleotides, the CDR3 is TGTGCCAGCAGTGAATCCCCCCAGGGGATGGCGGAAGCTTTCTTT. This gives the protein CASSESPQGMAEAFF.

The J gene is TRBJ2-1, the V gene TRBV2; the D is unclear. Trimming stripped 1 base from V and 1 base from J, with 8 bases between. This CDR3 has 15 amino acids. Per germline, CDR1 SNHLY and CDR2 FYNNEI. The CDR3 region is CASSEVTDSYNEQFF. In DNA form, the CDR3 reads TGTGCCAGCAGTGAAGTAACTGATTCCTACAATGAGCAGTTCTTC.

The rearrangement joins TRBV6-6 to TRBJ2-7; possible D gene TRBD2, 6 bases. CDR1 and CDR2 from the germline V gene are MNHNY and SVGAGI (reference sequence). This CDR3 comprises 14 residues. The V gene lost 2 bases and the J gene lost 3 bases, with 11 bases spanning the gap. The CDR3 coding sequence is TGTGCCAGCAGTTACGATAGCGGAGACTACGAGCAGTACTTC. Translated: CASSYDSGDYEQYF.